One T cell receptor beta chain is described in this entry. This sample is part of a study of blood T cell repertoires in COVID-19. Study-level background: Samples came from the United States, Italy and Spain, spanning acute and convalescent COVID-19. Sources were T cells, B-cell-depleted T cells, or PBMCs; the material itself was cDNA or gDNA.

CDR3 length: 14 amino acids. The trim removed 2 bases at V and 5 bases at J, leaving 5 bases unmatched. Germline CDR1 and CDR2: LGHDT and YNNKEL (reference sequence). Original data processing: It was from reference gene primer amplification that nucleated cell counts were estimated. Profiled with immunoSEQ multiplex PCR; TCRdb holds only in-frame clones, not every one. Clone size and the V and J calls come from that table; the DNA yielded D and trimming. The sample records some 170,000 clones, 81% being singletons. This rearrangement joins TRBV3-1 (or the pseudogene TRBV3-2) to TRBJ2-5; TRBD1 aligns across 7 bases. The clonotype originates from a man between 60 and 75 years old with active or convalescent COVID-19. Sequenced material: peripheral blood. The CDR3 protein is CASSQTGTEETQYF. The CDR3 DNA follows: TGTGCCAGCAGCCAAACCGGGACAGAGGAGACCCAGTACTTC.